The 3 T cell receptor beta chains below all came from one sample that was sequenced in a study of blood T cell repertoires in COVID-19. Here immunoSEQ multiplex PCR was the method, and the copy in TCRdb shows in-frame clones only, minus some. Of about 220,000 clones detected, roughly 86% appear once; the ten largest clones hold 2% to 3%. Specimen: PBMCs or T cells enriched from blood (not recorded which). These receptors all stem from a woman aged 25 to 39 with acute COVID-19.

The chain carries TRBV5-1 and TRBJ1-2; possibly TRBD1 for D (5 bases). The CDR3 consists of 13 residues. V was trimmed by 0 bases and J by 6 bases, leaving 9 bases between them. Germline values: CDR1 SGHRS, CDR2 YFSETQ. The CDR3 protein is CASSLVAGNGYTF. CDR3 sequence (DNA): TGCGCCAGCAGCTTGGTGGCAGGGAATGGCTACACCTTC. Combining the CDR3 with reference TRBV5-1 and TRBJ1-2 gives the whole variable domain KAGVTQTPRYLIKTRGQQVTLSCSPISGHRSVSWYQQTPGQGLQFLFEYFSETQRNKGNFPGRFSGRQFSNSRSEMNVSTLELGDSALYLCASSLVAGNGYTFGSGTRLTVV.

The chain links TRBV5-1 to TRBJ2-1; TRBD2 matches 8 bases. The germline V gene encodes CDR1 SGHRS and CDR2 YFSETQ. V trimming: 3 bases; J trimming: 4 bases; junction bases outside the gene matches: 9. CDR3 length: 16 residues. CDR3 sequence reads: CASSSFSGDLYNEQFF. The DNA for the CDR3 is TGCGCCAGCAGCTCTTTTAGCGGGGACCTATACAATGAGCAGTTCTTC. The full variable domain, with the rest looked up from reference TRBV5-1 and TRBJ2-1, is KAGVTQTPRYLIKTRGQQVTLSCSPISGHRSVSWYQQTPGQGLQFLFEYFSETQRNKGNFPGRFSGRQFSNSRSEMNVSTLELGDSALYLCASSSFSGDLYNEQFFGPGTRLTVL.

J is TRBJ1-2 and V is TRBV5-6; D not resolved. The CDR3 loop spans 12 amino acids. The ends were cut back, 5 bases at V and 4 bases at J, with 9 bases in the middle. The V gene's germline CDR1 is SGHDT and CDR2 YYEEEE. In DNA, the CDR3 is TGTGCCAGCAGTTCTGGGCCCTATGGCTACACCTTC. Its protein product is CASSSGPYGYTF. Looking up the rest from reference TRBV5-6 and TRBJ1-2 gives the full variable domain: DAGVTQSPTHLIKTRGQQVTLRCSPKSGHDTVSWYQQALGQGPQFIFQYYEEEERQRGNFPDRFSGHQFPNYSSELNVNALLLGDSALYLCASSSGPYGYTFGSGTRLTVV.